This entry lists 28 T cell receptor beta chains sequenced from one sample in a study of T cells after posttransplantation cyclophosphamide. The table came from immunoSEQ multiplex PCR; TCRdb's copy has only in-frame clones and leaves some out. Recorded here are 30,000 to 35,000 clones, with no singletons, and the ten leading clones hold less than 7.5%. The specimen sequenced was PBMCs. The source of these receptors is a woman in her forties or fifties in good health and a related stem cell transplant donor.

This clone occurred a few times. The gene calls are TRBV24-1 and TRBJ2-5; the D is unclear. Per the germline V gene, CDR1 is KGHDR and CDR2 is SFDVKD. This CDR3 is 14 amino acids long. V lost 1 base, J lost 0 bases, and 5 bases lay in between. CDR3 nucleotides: TGTGCCACCAGTGATTTCCCAGACCAAGAGACCCAGTACTTC. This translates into CATSDFPDQETQYF.

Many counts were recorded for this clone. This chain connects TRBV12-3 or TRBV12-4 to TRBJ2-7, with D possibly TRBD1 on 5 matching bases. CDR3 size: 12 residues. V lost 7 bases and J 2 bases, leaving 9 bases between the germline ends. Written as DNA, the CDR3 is TGTGCCAGCACCAGGGAAGCCTACGAGCAGTACTTC. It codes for CASTREAYEQYF.

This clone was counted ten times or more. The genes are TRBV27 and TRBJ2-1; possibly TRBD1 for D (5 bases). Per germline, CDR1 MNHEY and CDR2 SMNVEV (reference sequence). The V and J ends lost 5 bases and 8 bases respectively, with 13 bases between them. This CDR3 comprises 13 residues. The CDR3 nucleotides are TGTGCCAGCAGTCCTGGGGCATGGGATGAGCAGTTCTTC. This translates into CASSPGAWDEQFF.

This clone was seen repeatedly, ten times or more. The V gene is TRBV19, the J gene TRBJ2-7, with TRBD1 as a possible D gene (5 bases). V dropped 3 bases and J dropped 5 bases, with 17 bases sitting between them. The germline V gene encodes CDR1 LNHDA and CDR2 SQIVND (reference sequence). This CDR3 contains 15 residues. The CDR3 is CASSIMQGVTHEQYF. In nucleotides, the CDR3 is TGTGCCAGTAGTATTATGCAGGGCGTAACGCACGAGCAGTACTTC.

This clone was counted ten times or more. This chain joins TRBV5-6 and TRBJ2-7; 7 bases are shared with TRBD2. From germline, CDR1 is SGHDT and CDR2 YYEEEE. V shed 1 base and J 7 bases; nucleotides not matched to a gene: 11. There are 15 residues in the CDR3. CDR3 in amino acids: CASSLPSGGLREQYF. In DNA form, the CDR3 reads TGTGCCAGCAGCTTGCCCTCGGGGGGACTGAGGGAGCAGTACTTC.

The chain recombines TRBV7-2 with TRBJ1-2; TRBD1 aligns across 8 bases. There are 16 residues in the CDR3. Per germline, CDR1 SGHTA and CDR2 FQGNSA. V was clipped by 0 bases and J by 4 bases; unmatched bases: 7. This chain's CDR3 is CASSLASGTGIYGYTF. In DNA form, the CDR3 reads TGTGCCAGCAGCTTAGCTTCGGGGACAGGAATCTATGGCTACACCTTC.

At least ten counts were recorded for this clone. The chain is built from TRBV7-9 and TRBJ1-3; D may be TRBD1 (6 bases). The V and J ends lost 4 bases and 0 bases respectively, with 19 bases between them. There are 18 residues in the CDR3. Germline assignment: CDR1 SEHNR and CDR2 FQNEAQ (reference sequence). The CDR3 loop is CASSSRGGRADSGNTIYF. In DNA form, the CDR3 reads TGTGCCAGCAGCTCCCGGGGGGGCAGGGCTGACTCTGGAAACACCATATATTTT.

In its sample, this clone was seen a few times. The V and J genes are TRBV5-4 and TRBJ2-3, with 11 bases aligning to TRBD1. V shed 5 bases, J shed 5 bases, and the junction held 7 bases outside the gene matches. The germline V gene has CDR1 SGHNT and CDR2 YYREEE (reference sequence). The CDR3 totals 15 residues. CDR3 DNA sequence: TGTGCCAGCAGGAGGACAGGGGGCGTACAAGATACGCAGTATTTT. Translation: CASRRTGGVQDTQYF.

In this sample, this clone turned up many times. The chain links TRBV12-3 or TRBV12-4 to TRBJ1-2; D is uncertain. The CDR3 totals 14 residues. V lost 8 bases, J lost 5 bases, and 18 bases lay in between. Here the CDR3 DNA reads TGTGCCAGCCACAGTTCGGCCAGAGGATATGGCTACACCTTC. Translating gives CASHSSARGYGYTF.

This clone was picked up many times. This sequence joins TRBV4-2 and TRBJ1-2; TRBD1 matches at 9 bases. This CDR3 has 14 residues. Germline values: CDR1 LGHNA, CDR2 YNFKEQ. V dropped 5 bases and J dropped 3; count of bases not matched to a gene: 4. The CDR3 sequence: CASSSRDRDYGYTF. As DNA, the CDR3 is TGTGCCAGCAGCTCCCGGGACAGGGACTATGGCTACACCTTC.

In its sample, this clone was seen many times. DNA for the CDR3: TGTGCCAGCAGCTCAGGGAGCTATGGCTACACCTTC. Protein sequence: CASSSGSYGYTF. The J gene is TRBJ1-2, the V gene TRBV5-5, with D possibly matching TRBD1 (5 bases). This CDR3 spans 12 amino acids. Trimming cost V 3 bases and J 4 bases, with 7 bases left between them. Germline V gives CDR1 SGHKS, CDR2 YYEKEE (reference sequence).

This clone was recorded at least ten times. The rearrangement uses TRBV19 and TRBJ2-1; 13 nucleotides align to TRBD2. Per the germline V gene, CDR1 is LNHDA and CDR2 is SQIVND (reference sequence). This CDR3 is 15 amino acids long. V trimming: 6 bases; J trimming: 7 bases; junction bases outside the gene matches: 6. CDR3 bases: TGTGCCAGTAGAAGGACTAGCGGGAGAGCGAATGAGCAGTTCTTC. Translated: CASRRTSGRANEQFF.

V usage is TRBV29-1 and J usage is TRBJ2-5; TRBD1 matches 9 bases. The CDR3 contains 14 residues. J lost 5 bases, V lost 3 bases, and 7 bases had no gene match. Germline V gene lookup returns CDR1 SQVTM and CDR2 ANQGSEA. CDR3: CSVEEDRGKETQYF. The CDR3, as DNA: TGCAGCGTTGAGGAGGACAGGGGAAAGGAGACCCAGTACTTC.

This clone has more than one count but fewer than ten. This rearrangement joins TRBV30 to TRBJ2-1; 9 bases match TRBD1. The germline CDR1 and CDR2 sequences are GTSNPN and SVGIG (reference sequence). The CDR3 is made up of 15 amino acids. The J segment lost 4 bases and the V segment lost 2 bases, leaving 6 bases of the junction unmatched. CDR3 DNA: TGTGCCTGGAGTTCGAAGGACAGGGGATACAATGAGCAGTTCTTC. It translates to CAWSSKDRGYNEQFF.

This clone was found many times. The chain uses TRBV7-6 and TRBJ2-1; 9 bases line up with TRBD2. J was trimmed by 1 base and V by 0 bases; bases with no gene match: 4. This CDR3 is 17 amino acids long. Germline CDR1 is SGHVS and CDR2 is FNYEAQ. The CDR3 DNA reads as TGTGCCAGCAGCTTAGCCTGGGCGGGAGGGTCCTACAATGAGCAGTTCTTC. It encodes CASSLAWAGGSYNEQFF.

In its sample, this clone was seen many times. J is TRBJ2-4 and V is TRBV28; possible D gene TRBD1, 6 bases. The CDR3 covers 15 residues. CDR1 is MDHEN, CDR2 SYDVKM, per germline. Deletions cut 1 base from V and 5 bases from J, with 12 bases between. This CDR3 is CASSLYRDSENIQYF. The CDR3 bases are TGTGCCAGCAGTTTATACAGGGATTCGGAAAACATTCAGTACTTC.

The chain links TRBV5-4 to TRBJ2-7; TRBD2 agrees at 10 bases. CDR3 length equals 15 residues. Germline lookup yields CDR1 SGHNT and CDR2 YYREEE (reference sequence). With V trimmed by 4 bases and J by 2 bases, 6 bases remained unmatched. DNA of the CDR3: TGTGCCAGCAGCGAAAGACTAGCGGGCGCCTACGAGCAGTACTTC. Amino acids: CASSERLAGAYEQYF.

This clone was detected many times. The CDR3, as DNA: TGTGCCAGCAGCTCCCTCGGACAGGGGGCAGATACGCAGTATTTT. It is translated as CASSSLGQGADTQYF. The V call is TRBV7-3, the J call TRBJ2-3; 10 bases are shared with TRBD1. Germline lookup yields CDR1 SGHTA and CDR2 FQGTGA. With 4 bases clipped from V and 4 bases from J, the junction kept 5 bases outside the gene matches. This CDR3 comprises 15 residues. The full variable domain, in which reference TRBV7-3 and TRBJ2-3 provide the parts outside the CDR3, is GAGVSQTPSNKVTEKGKYVELRCDPISGHTALYWYRQSLGQGPEFLIYFQGTGAADDSGLPNDRFFAVRPEGSVSTLKIQRTERGDSAVYLCASSSLGQGADTQYFGPGTRLTVL.

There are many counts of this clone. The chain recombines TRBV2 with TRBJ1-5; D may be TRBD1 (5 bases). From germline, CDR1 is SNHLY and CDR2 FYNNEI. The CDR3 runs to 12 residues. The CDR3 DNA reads TGTGCGGGGAGGGGTACCAATCAGCCCCAGCATTTT. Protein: CAGRGTNQPQHF.

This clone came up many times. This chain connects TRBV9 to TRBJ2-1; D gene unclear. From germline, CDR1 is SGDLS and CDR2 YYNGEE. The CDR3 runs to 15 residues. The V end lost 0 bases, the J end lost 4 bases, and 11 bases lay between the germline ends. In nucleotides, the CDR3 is TGTGCCAGCAGCGTAGGTGAGGTTACGTACAATGAGCAGTTCTTC. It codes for CASSVGEVTYNEQFF.

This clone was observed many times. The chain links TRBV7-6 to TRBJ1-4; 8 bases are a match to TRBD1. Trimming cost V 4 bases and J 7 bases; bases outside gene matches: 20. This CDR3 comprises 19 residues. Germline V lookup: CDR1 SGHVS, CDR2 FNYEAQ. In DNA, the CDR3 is TGTGCCAGCAGCTCAAGGCCCTCCTTTTCAGGGGGCGATATTGAAAAACTGTTTTTT. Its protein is CASSSRPSFSGGDIEKLFF.

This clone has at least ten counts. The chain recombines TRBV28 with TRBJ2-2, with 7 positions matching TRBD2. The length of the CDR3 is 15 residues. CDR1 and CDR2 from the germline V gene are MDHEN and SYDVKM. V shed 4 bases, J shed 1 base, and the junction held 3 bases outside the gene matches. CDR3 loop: CASSSGGLNTGELFF. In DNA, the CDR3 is TGTGCCAGCAGTTCGGGAGGACTGAACACCGGGGAGCTGTTTTTT.

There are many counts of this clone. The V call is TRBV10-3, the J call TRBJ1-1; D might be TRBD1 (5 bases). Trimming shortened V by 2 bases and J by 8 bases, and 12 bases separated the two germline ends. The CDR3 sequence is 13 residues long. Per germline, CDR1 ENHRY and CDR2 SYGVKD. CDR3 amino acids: CAISEDQGLEAFF. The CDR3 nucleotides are TGTGCCATCAGTGAGGATCAGGGCCTGGAAGCTTTCTTT.

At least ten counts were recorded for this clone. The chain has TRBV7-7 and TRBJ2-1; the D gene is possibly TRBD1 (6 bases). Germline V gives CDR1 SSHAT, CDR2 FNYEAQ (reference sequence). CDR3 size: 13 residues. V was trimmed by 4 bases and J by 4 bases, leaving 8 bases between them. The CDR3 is CASSSDRYNEQFF. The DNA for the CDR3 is TGTGCCAGCAGCTCCGACAGGTACAATGAGCAGTTCTTC.

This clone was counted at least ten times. This CDR3 reads CASSPTGNTGELFF. In nucleotides, the CDR3 is TGTGCCAGCAGCCCTACAGGGAACACCGGGGAGCTGTTTTTT. The chain carries TRBV28 and TRBJ2-2, with D perhaps TRBD1 (5 bases). V was pared by 6 bases and J by 1 base, with 9 bases between. In germline, CDR1 is MDHEN, CDR2 SYDVKM. The CDR3 sequence is 14 residues long.

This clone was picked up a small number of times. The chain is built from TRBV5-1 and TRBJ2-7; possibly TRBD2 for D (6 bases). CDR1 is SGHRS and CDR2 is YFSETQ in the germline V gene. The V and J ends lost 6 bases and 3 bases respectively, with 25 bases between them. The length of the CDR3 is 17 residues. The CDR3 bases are TGCGCCAGCACTCCGGGGCTAGCGTCATTGGGGGTCTACGAGCAGTACTTC. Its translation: CASTPGLASLGVYEQYF.

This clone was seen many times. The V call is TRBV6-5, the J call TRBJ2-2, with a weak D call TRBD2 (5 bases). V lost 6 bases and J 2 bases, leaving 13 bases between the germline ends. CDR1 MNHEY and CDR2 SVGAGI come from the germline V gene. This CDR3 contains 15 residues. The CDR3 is CASRTRWVNTGELFF. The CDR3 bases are TGTGCCAGCAGAACTAGATGGGTTAACACCGGGGAGCTGTTTTTT.

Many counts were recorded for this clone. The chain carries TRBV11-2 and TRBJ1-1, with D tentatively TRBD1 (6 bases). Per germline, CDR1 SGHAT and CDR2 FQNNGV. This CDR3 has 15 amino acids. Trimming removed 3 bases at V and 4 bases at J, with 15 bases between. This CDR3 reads CASSFRARGGTEAFF. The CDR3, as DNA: TGTGCCAGCAGCTTTAGGGCCCGAGGGGGCACTGAAGCTTTCTTT.